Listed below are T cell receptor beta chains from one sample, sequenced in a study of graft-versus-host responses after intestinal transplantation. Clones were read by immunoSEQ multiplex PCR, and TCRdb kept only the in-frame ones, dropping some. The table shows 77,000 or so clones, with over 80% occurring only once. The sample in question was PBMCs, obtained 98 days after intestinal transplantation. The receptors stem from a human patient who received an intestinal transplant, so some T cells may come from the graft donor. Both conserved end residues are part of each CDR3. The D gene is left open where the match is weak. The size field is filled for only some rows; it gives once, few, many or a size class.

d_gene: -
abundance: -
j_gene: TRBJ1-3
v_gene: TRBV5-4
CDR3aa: CASSLDLGGPDTIYF
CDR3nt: TGTGCCAGCAGCTTGGACCTAGGAGGTCCGGACACCATATATTTT

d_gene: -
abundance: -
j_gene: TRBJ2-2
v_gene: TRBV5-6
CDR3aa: CASSLGLLGAGELFF
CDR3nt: TGTGCCAGCAGCTTGGGCCTGCTTGGCGCCGGGGAGCTGTTTTTT

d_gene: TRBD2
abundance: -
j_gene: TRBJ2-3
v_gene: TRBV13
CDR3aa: CASSLDLLAGGTTDTQYF
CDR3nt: TGTGCCAGCAGCTTAGACTTACTAGCGGGGGGGACCACAGATACGCAGTATTTT

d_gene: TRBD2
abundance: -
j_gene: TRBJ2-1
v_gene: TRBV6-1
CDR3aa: CASPKGLADNEQFF
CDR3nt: TGTGCCAGCCCTAAGGGACTAGCCGACAATGAGCAGTTCTTC

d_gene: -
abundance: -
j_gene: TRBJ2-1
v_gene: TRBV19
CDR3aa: CASTPTGTRGHEQFF
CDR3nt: TGTGCCAGTACCCCCACCGGGACCCGGGGCCATGAGCAGTTCTTC

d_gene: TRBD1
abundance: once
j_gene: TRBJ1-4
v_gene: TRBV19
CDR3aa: CASSTPDRGSEKLFF
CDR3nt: TGTGCCAGTAGTACCCCGGACAGGGGCAGTGAAAAACTGTTTTTT

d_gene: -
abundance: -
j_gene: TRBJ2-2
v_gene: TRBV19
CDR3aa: CASSIVGGIDTGELFF
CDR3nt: TGTGCCAGTAGTATAGTTGGCGGGATCGACACCGGGGAGCTGTTTTTT

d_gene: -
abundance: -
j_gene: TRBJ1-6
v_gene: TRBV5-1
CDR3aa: CASSLGFGGNSPLHF
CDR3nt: TGCGCCAGCAGCTTGGGGTTTGGAGGTAATTCACCCCTCCACTTT

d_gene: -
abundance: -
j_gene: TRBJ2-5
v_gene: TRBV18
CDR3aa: CASSPVIRETQYF
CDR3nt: TGTGCCAGCTCACCGGTGATCCGAGAGACCCAGTACTTC

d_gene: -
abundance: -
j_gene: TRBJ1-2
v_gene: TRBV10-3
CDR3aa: CAISEFRHKIDGYTF
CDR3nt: TGTGCCATCAGTGAGTTTCGACACAAGATAGATGGCTACACCTTC

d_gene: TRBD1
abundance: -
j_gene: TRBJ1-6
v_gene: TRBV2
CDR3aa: CASSEAGGTNSPLHF
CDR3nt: TGTGCCAGCAGTGAGGCAGGGGGGACCAATTCACCCCTCCACTTT

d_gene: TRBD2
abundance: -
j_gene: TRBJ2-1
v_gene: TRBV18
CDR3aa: CASSPRRTSGATYNEQFF
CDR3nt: TGTGCCAGCTCACCAAGGAGGACTAGCGGGGCGACCTACAATGAGCAGTTCTTC

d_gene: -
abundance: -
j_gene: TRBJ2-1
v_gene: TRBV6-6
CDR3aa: CASSYTGAYNEQFF
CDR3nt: TGTGCCAGCAGTTACACCGGCGCCTACAATGAGCAGTTCTTC

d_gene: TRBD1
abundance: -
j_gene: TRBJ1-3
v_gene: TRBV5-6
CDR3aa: CASSWGTGGNTIYF
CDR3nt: TGTGCCAGCAGCTGGGGGACAGGTGGAAACACCATATATTTT

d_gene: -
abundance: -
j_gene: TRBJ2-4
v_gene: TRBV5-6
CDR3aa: CASSWMGSGFQYF
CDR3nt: TGTGCCAGCAGCTGGATGGGGAGCGGATTTCAGTACTTC